These T cell receptor beta chains were read from a single sample in a study of vaccination and CD4 T cells after COVID-19. Their recognized antigens are unknown. TCRdb reprocessed the PCR reads via MiXCR and lists one record per CDR3 protein. Here the sample spans around 10,000 distinct CDR3 sequences, around 30% being singletons. The specimen was CD4+ T cells from blood, cultured in vitro. Every receptor here comes from a human donor in good health. Each CDR3 is given with its conserved first and last residue. The D gene is left open where the match is weak. Clone size appears in some rows only: once, few, many, or a class for an expanded clone.

D gene	J gene	V gene	clone size	CDR3 protein	CDR3 DNA
NA	TRBJ2-1	TRBV6-1	NA	CASSPYLRGDEQFF	TGTGCCAGCAGTCCATACCTCCGGGGCGATGAGCAGTTCTTC
NA	TRBJ1-1	TRBV28	NA	CASSARDPGAEAFF	TGTGCCAGCAGTGCCCGGGACCCTGGGGCTGAAGCTTTCTTT
NA	TRBJ1-5	TRBV6-2/TRBV6-3	NA	CASSEADYSNQPQHF	TGTGCCAGCAGCGAAGCAGATTATAGCAATCAGCCCCAGCATTTT
NA	TRBJ2-5	TRBV27	NA	CASRATGFRETQYF	TGTGCCAGCAGGGCAACAGGGTTCAGGGAGACCCAGTACTTC
TRBD1	TRBJ2-1	TRBV10-3	NA	CTISAYLPGTGKNNEQFF	TGTACCATCAGCGCCTACCTACCCGGGACAGGGAAGAACAATGAGCAGTTCTTC
NA	TRBJ1-5	TRBV7-9	few	CASSFVGGDQPQHF	TGTGCCAGCAGTTTCGTAGGCGGGGATCAGCCCCAGCATTTT
TRBD1	TRBJ2-7	TRBV10-3	NA	CATREMTGQDEQYF	TGTGCCACTAGGGAGATGACAGGGCAAGACGAGCAGTACTTC
NA	TRBJ2-1	TRBV6-1	NA	CASSEEGYEQFF	TGTGCCAGCAGTGAAGAGGGTTATGAGCAGTTCTTC
TRBD1	TRBJ1-2	TRBV7-2	NA	CASSQNPGGRSYTF	TGTGCCAGCAGCCAAAATCCAGGGGGCCGAAGCTACACCTTC
NA	TRBJ2-5	TRBV7-8	few	CASSPLSGVETQYF	TGTGCCAGCAGCCCATTGTCGGGGGTAGAGACCCAGTACTTC
NA	TRBJ2-3	TRBV7-3	NA	CASSLRLERDTQYF	TGTGCCAGCAGCTTAAGGTTGGAACGGGATACGCAGTATTTT
NA	TRBJ1-2	TRBV18	NA	CASSPRAGTGIGGYTF	TGTGCCAGCTCTCCCAGAGCCGGTACAGGGATAGGTGGCTACACCTTC
NA	TRBJ1-2	TRBV12-3/TRBV12-4	NA	CASSLGGGGNYGYTF	TGTGCCAGCAGTTTAGGAGGTGGTGGGAACTATGGCTACACCTTC
TRBD1	TRBJ1-1	TRBV19	NA	CASSAGQGKGFF	TGTGCCAGTAGTGCAGGACAGGGGAAAGGTTTCTTT
NA	TRBJ1-2	TRBV28	NA	CASSTFSLSRGFYGYTF	TGTGCCAGCAGTACTTTTAGTCTCTCCCGGGGTTTCTATGGCTACACCTTC
NA	TRBJ2-7	TRBV20-1	NA	CSATLQGYIYEQYF	TGCAGTGCTACTCTACAGGGTTATATCTACGAGCAGTACTTC
TRBD2	TRBJ2-2	TRBV4-2	NA	CASSREGNTGELFF	TGTGCCAGCAGCCGGGAGGGGAACACCGGGGAGCTGTTTTTT
NA	TRBJ1-3	TRBV19	NA	CASSRLIDSGNTIYF	TGTGCCAGTAGTAGGCTGATCGACTCTGGAAACACCATATATTTT
NA	TRBJ2-5	TRBV2	NA	CASSGGSLGVETQYF	TGTGCCAGCAGTGGGGGTTCACTGGGGGTAGAGACCCAGTACTTC
NA	TRBJ1-1	TRBV28	few	CASSPVPLGNTEAFF	TGTGCCAGCAGTCCAGTACCTTTAGGGAACACTGAAGCTTTCTTT
TRBD1	TRBJ2-7	TRBV28	NA	CAAEGAGLVEQYF	TGTGCCGCCGAGGGGGCAGGGTTAGTGGAGCAGTACTTC
NA	TRBJ2-7	TRBV2	few	CAVRTDSFGQYF	TGTGCCGTAAGGACAGATTCCTTCGGGCAGTACTTC
NA	TRBJ2-7	TRBV20-1	NA	CSAEQGLTYEQYF	TGCAGTGCGGAGCAGGGACTTACCTACGAGCAGTACTTC
NA	TRBJ1-2	TRBV7-2	NA	CASSPTVQGIWGCTF	TGTGCCAGCAGCCCCACGGTGCAGGGGATATGGGGCTGCACCTTC
TRBD2	TRBJ2-1	TRBV20-1	few	CSAPKTSGRANEQFF	TGCAGTGCTCCAAAGACTAGCGGGAGGGCCAATGAGCAGTTCTTC
NA	TRBJ1-5	TRBV28	few	CASSLTDPLLFNQPQHF	TGTGCCAGCAGTTTAACAGACCCCCTTCTCTTCAATCAGCCCCAGCATTTT
NA	TRBJ2-1	TRBV6-2/TRBV6-3	NA	CASSKEGGGYNEQFF	TGTGCCAGCAGTAAGGAGGGAGGGGGCTACAATGAGCAGTTCTTC
TRBD1	TRBJ1-5	TRBV20-1	medium-sized	CSASTGQNNQPQHF	TGCAGTGCTAGTACGGGACAGAACAATCAGCCCCAGCATTTT
NA	TRBJ2-7	TRBV27	NA	CASRRLEGGIYEQYF	TGTGCCAGCAGGCGCCTCGAGGGTGGGATCTACGAGCAGTACTTC
TRBD1	TRBJ2-6	TRBV24-1	NA	CATSGPVGTGSSGANVLTF	TGTGCCACCAGTGGCCCGGTGGGGACAGGGTCATCTGGGGCCAACGTCCTGACTTTC
TRBD2	TRBJ2-1	TRBV10-2	few	CASSDPTGLAGGPGYNEQFF	TGCGCCAGCAGCGATCCGACAGGACTAGCGGGAGGGCCGGGGTACAATGAGCAGTTCTTC
NA	TRBJ1-1	TRBV27	few	CASSSLGSGNTEAFF	TGTGCCAGCAGTTCCCTAGGCTCGGGGAACACTGAAGCTTTCTTT
TRBD1	TRBJ1-1	TRBV20-1	NA	CSARLAGQGAKTEAFF	TGCAGTGCTAGGCTCGCGGGACAGGGGGCAAAAACTGAAGCTTTCTTT
NA	TRBJ2-7	TRBV5-4	few	CASSLSTTGLEQYF	TGTGCCAGCAGCTTGAGTACCACAGGTCTAGAGCAGTACTTC
TRBD1	TRBJ1-1	TRBV7-3	NA	CASSRTGDTEAFF	TGTGCCAGCAGCCGGACAGGGGACACTGAAGCTTTCTTT
NA	TRBJ2-3	TRBV6-1	NA	CASSPGWGADTQYF	TGTGCCAGCAGTCCTGGGTGGGGGGCAGATACGCAGTATTTT
TRBD2	TRBJ2-1	TRBV20-1	few	CSASGGSYNEQFF	TGCAGTGCTAGCGGGGGGTCCTACAATGAGCAGTTCTTC
NA	TRBJ1-5	TRBV4-2	NA	CASSQDWESGQPQHF	TGTGCCAGCAGCCAAGATTGGGAGTCGGGACAGCCCCAGCATTTT
TRBD2	TRBJ2-1	TRBV6-2/TRBV6-3	NA	CASSYSRAGLPWDEQFF	TGTGCCAGCTCCTACTCCAGGGCGGGACTACCGTGGGATGAGCAGTTCTTC
NA	TRBJ1-5	TRBV12-3/TRBV12-4	NA	CASSLVGHDNQPQHF	TGTGCCAGCAGTTTAGTAGGACATGATAATCAGCCCCAGCATTTT
NA	TRBJ1-1	TRBV20-1	few	CSGSTHTEAFF	TGCAGCGGGAGCACCCACACTGAAGCTTTCTTT
TRBD2	TRBJ2-1	TRBV27	NA	CASSLVVAGLAGLSSYNEQFF	TGTGCCAGCAGTTTAGTCGTAGCGGGACTAGCGGGACTCAGCTCCTACAATGAGCAGTTCTTC
NA	TRBJ2-1	TRBV7-3	few	CASSLIPRVHNEQFF	TGTGCCAGCAGCTTAATACCCAGGGTTCACAATGAGCAGTTCTTC
TRBD2	TRBJ2-1	TRBV6-1	NA	CASSRTSGSDNEQFF	TGTGCCAGCAGTAGGACTAGCGGGAGTGACAATGAGCAGTTCTTC
TRBD1	TRBJ2-5	TRBV30	NA	CAWTSILSRQGKRETQYF	TGTGCCTGGACGTCGATCCTCTCTAGACAGGGGAAGAGGGAGACCCAGTACTTC
NA	TRBJ1-3	TRBV7-8	NA	CASSSRSRVLVDTIYF	TGTGCCAGCAGCTCCCGAAGCCGGGTCCTGGTCGACACCATATATTTT
NA	TRBJ1-1	TRBV4-3	NA	CASSQDRNTEAFF	TGCGCCAGCAGCCAAGACAGGAACACTGAAGCTTTCTTT
NA	TRBJ2-7	TRBV6-5	few	CASSFTDREQYF	TGTGCCAGCAGTTTTACCGACAGGGAGCAGTACTTC
TRBD1	TRBJ2-7	TRBV20-1	few	CSAHHRTGLYEQYF	TGCAGTGCCCACCACAGGACAGGGTTATACGAGCAGTACTTC
TRBD2	TRBJ2-7	TRBV7-6	NA	CASSLTMSRLAGGNEQYF	TGTGCCAGCAGCTTAACAATGTCTCGGCTAGCGGGAGGGAATGAGCAGTACTTC
NA	TRBJ2-5	TRBV6-5	few	CASSYGVTKETQYF	TGTGCCAGCAGTTACGGGGTCACCAAAGAGACCCAGTACTTC
NA	TRBJ2-7	TRBV6-2/TRBV6-3	medium-sized	CASSYARDIVGEQYF	TGTGCCAGCAGTTACGCCCGGGACATAGTCGGCGAGCAGTACTTC
TRBD1	TRBJ2-7	TRBV19	medium-sized	CASSIPGQYYEQYF	TGTGCCAGTAGTATACCGGGACAGTATTACGAGCAGTACTTC
NA	TRBJ2-2	TRBV6-2/TRBV6-3	few	CASSITGHTGELFF	TGTGCCAGCAGTATTACAGGGCACACCGGGGAGCTGTTTTTT
TRBD1	TRBJ1-5	TRBV19	NA	CASSGGQLKPQHF	TGTGCCAGTAGTGGGGGACAGTTGAAGCCCCAGCATTTT
TRBD1	TRBJ2-7	TRBV19	NA	CASSAPGQGSYEQYF	TGTGCCAGTAGTGCCCCGGGACAGGGGTCCTACGAGCAGTACTTC
NA	TRBJ2-3	TRBV19	few	CASSIGGTRTDTQYF	TGTGCCAGTAGTATTGGGGGGACGCGGACAGATACGCAGTATTTT
TRBD2	TRBJ2-7	TRBV20-1	NA	CSAIAGGPGGEQYF	TGCAGTGCTATAGCGGGAGGGCCGGGGGGCGAGCAGTACTTC
NA	TRBJ1-1	TRBV14	few	CASSLRTVNTEAFF	TGTGCCAGCAGCCTCCGGACGGTGAACACTGAAGCTTTCTTT